Included here is one T cell receptor beta chain sequence, with context. Sequencing used immunoSEQ multiplex PCR; TCRdb keeps in-frame clones, though not all of them. The top ten clones hold around 2.4% of a sample with 60,000 or so clones, about 79% of them seen once. The data stem from a study of OX40 agonist ivuxolimab in advanced cancers. This TCR was recovered from an adult with an advanced solid tumor such as melanoma, head and neck, liver or kidney cancer. The sample in question was CD4+ or CD8+ T cells sorted from blood, obtained in a trial of the OX40 agonist ivuxolimab.

CDR3 bases: TGTGCCAGTAGTATCGGGGTAGATACGCAGTATTTT. It specifies CASSIGVDTQYF. This chain joins TRBV19 and TRBJ2-3, with D possibly being TRBD2 (5 bases). Germline CDR1 LNHDA, CDR2 SQIVND (reference sequence). The CDR3 contains 12 residues. Between the trimmed V and J ends, which lost 3 bases and 5 bases, there was a span of 6 bases.